These 25 T cell receptor beta chains originate from one sample sequenced in a study of blood T cells in healthy people across ages. A J-beta primer mix and a sample-barcoded 5' primer were used in a second PCR of about 7 to 12 cycles. A single record per CDR3 protein comes from TCRdb applying MiXCR to the 5' RACE reads. Of roughly 700,000 distinct CDR3 sequences in the sample, about a third are singletons; the top ten hold over 15%. Specimen: blood. These receptors all stem from a woman older than 75 in good health.

A remark on this clonotype: One end of the junction is discordant with germline, which a read error may explain. V and J are TRBV11-2 and TRBJ2-1, with TRBD2 identical over 7 bases. CDR1 and CDR2 from the germline V gene are SGHAT and FQNNGV. The CDR3 runs to 15 residues. The DNA of the CDR3 is TGTGCCAGCAGCCTAGAGGTAGGACTAGTAGATGAGCAGTTCTTC. Amino acids: CASSLEVGLVDEQFF.

This clonotype has a handful of counts. This CDR3 is CASSSDRGEREKLFF. The CDR3 nucleotides read TGTGCCAGCAGTTCTGACAGGGGAGAAAGGGAAAAACTGTTTTTT. This sequence joins TRBV7-2 and TRBJ1-4; 8 bases agree with TRBD1. This CDR3 region has 15 residues. The trim removed 6 bases at V and 8 bases at J, leaving 11 bases unmatched. Germline lookup yields CDR1 SGHTA and CDR2 FQGNSA.

This clonotype has at least ten counts. The gene calls are TRBV4-3 and TRBJ2-3; no clear D. Germline-derived CDR1 and CDR2 are LGHNA and YSLEER. The CDR3 has 14 residues. V shed 3 bases and J shed 0 bases, with 7 bases lying between them. CDR3 amino acids: CASSHTVSTDTQYF. The CDR3 coding sequence is TGCGCCAGCAGCCACACAGTAAGCACAGATACGCAGTATTTT.

J is TRBJ1-5 and V is TRBV12-3 or TRBV12-4; unclear D gene. The CDR3 covers 13 residues. Between the trimmed V and J ends, which lost 6 bases and 7 bases, there was a span of 13 bases. CDR3 sequence reads: CASSPFIRQPQHF. As DNA, the CDR3 is TGTGCCAGCAGCCCGTTTATCAGGCAGCCCCAGCATTTT.

The chain uses TRBV7-2 and TRBJ2-7; TRBD1 is a possible D gene (5 bases). Trimming shortened V by 5 bases and J by 1 base, and 15 bases separated the two germline ends. This CDR3 has 15 amino acids. Germline V lookup: CDR1 SGHTA, CDR2 FQGNSA. CDR3 region: CASSQVRTNSYEQYF. In DNA form, the CDR3 reads TGTGCCAGCAGCCAAGTCCGGACAAATTCCTACGAGCAGTACTTC.

This clonotype was observed at least ten times. This sequence joins TRBV10-2 and TRBJ1-4; 8 nucleotides agree with TRBD1. V lost 3 bases to trimming and J lost 7 bases; unmatched junction nucleotides: 4. Germline V gene lookup returns CDR1 WSHSY and CDR2 SAAADI. CDR3 size: 14 residues. In nucleotides, the CDR3 is TGCGCCAGCAGTGACCGGACAGGGAGTGAAAAACTGTTTTTT. Encoded protein: CASSDRTGSEKLFF.

The rearrangement uses TRBV3-1 and TRBJ2-3; 7 bases are shared with TRBD2. The length of the CDR3 is 18 residues. The trim removed 1 base at V and 0 bases at J, leaving 10 bases unmatched. Germline lookup yields CDR1 LGHDT and CDR2 YNNKEL (reference sequence). CDR3 protein: CASSQVDSGLTSTDTQYF. DNA of the CDR3: TGTGCCAGCAGCCAAGTGGATAGCGGGTTGACTAGCACAGATACGCAGTATTTT.

A few counts support this clonotype. The chain is built from TRBV5-1 and TRBJ1-1; D uncertain. Per the germline V gene, CDR1 is SGHRS and CDR2 is YFSETQ. V lost 4 bases to trimming and J lost 1 base, with 14 bases between them. The CDR3 sequence is 15 residues long. The CDR3 DNA sequence: TGCGCCAGCAGCCCTACGACAAGGAGGAACACTGAAGCTTTCTTT. Its translation: CASSPTTRRNTEAFF.

The V and J genes are TRBV28 and TRBJ2-7; TRBD1 agrees at 9 bases. V shed 5 bases and J 5 bases; nucleotides not matched to a gene: 10. There are 15 residues in the CDR3. Per the germline V gene, CDR1 is MDHEN and CDR2 is SYDVKM. This CDR3 is CASSTSGTGYHEQYF. The DNA for the CDR3 is TGTGCCAGCAGTACTTCCGGGACAGGGTACCACGAGCAGTACTTC.

Of note for this clonotype: A much larger clone differs from this one at a single base, so this may be a read error. This rearrangement joins TRBV12-3 or TRBV12-4 to TRBJ1-2; D remains ambiguous. V shed 0 bases and J shed 6 bases, with 8 bases lying between them. The length of the CDR3 is 13 residues. The CDR3, as DNA: TGTGCCAGCAGTTTAGCAGGGAGAGATGGCTACACCTTC. It encodes CASSLAGRDGYTF.

This clonotype was seen ten or more times. The V call is TRBV6-1, the J call TRBJ2-4; 7 bases fit TRBD1. This CDR3 region has 16 residues. V trimming: 5 bases; J trimming: 0 bases; junction bases outside the gene matches: 7. Germline V gene sequence: CDR1 MNHNS, CDR2 SASEGT. CDR3 amino acids: CASSSRDSIAKNIQYF. Written as DNA, the CDR3 is TGTGCCAGCAGTAGCCGGGACAGTATAGCCAAAAACATTCAGTACTTC.

This clonotype was picked up many times. The V call is TRBV18, the J call TRBJ2-4, with a tentative D call TRBD2 (5 bases). The germline V gene has CDR1 KGHSH and CDR2 LQKENI. The V gene lost 1 base and the J gene lost 8 bases, with 12 bases spanning the gap. The CDR3 spans 14 residues. The CDR3 region has the DNA TGTGCCAGCTCACCACTCCCTAGCTGGGACATTCAGTACTTC. It encodes CASSPLPSWDIQYF.

In the case of this clonotype: A much larger clone is a single base away; this may be a read error. V usage is TRBV20-1 and J usage is TRBJ1-2; the match to TRBD1 covers 11 bases. Unmatched junction bases numbered 6, after V lost 2 bases and J lost 7 bases. The CDR3 runs to 14 residues. Germline assignment: CDR1 DFQATT and CDR2 SNEGSKA (reference sequence). CDR3 in amino acids: CSARRTGGGGGYTF. The DNA of the CDR3 is TGCAGTGCTAGACGGACAGGGGGCGGAGGTGGCTACACCTTC.

This clonotype was seen ten or more times. The chain has TRBV15 and TRBJ2-7, with D perhaps TRBD2 (5 bases). With 6 bases removed from V and 0 bases from J, the gap between germline ends came to 12 bases. The germline V gene has CDR1 LNHNV and CDR2 YYDKDF (reference sequence). The length of the CDR3 is 14 residues. The CDR3 protein is CATRGTAVSYEQYF. In DNA, the CDR3 is TGTGCCACCAGGGGAACAGCGGTCTCCTACGAGCAGTACTTC.

The table lists this clonotype with many counts. The chain combines TRBV20-1 with TRBJ2-5; 10 bases align to TRBD2. This CDR3 is 12 amino acids long. CDR1 and CDR2 (germline): DFQATT, SNEGSKA (reference sequence). After removal of 3 bases from V and 5 bases from J, the junction contained 0 bases not matched to a gene. The CDR3 DNA reads as TGCAGTGCTAGGGGACTAGCGGAGACCCAGTACTTC. It encodes CSARGLAETQYF.

This clonotype turned up a few times. The chain has TRBV5-1 and TRBJ1-3; D gene ambiguous. The germline gives CDR1 SGHRS, CDR2 YFSETQ. Trimming removed 0 bases from V and 0 bases from J, with 10 bases in between. The CDR3 is 16 residues long. CDR3 sequence: CASSLARQDSGNTIYF. The CDR3 DNA reads as TGCGCCAGCAGCTTGGCCCGTCAGGACTCTGGAAACACCATATATTTT.

This clonotype was detected ten times or more. CDR3 coding DNA: TGTGCCAGCAGCTTAAGGGGGAACCCCGACACTGAAGCTTTCTTT. This sequence encodes CASSLRGNPDTEAFF. The V and J genes are TRBV7-3 and TRBJ1-1, with D perhaps matching TRBD1 (5 bases). This CDR3 spans 15 amino acids. V was cut by 1 base and J by 3 bases, with 12 bases left in between. The germline V gene encodes CDR1 SGHTA and CDR2 FQGTGA.

This clonotype has at least ten counts. The chain recombines TRBV7-2 with TRBJ1-1, with a weak D call TRBD1 (5 bases). There are 13 residues in the CDR3. Germline V gene data show CDR1 as SGHTA and CDR2 as FQGNSA. V lost 4 bases and J lost 1, with 7 bases in between. In nucleotides, the CDR3 is TGTGCCAGCAGCTCCGGACAGAACACTGAAGCTTTCTTT. It encodes CASSSGQNTEAFF.

This clonotype came up many times. This chain connects TRBV2 to TRBJ2-7; D uncertain. This CDR3 comprises 14 residues. Germline V gene data show CDR1 as SNHLY and CDR2 as FYNNEI. Trimming took 4 bases from V and 0 from J, leaving 10 bases between them. CDR3 nucleotide sequence: TGTGCCAGCAGTGGAAGACTGAGCTCCTACGAGCAGTACTTC. It specifies CASSGRLSSYEQYF.

The table lists this clonotype with many counts. The chain employs TRBV9 and TRBJ2-1; 13 bases align to TRBD2. The V gene's germline CDR1 is SGDLS and CDR2 YYNGEE. J was trimmed by 9 bases and V by 3 bases; bases with no gene match: 21. The CDR3 sequence is 20 residues long. The CDR3 is CASSAPRSGTSGEGNGEQFF. CDR3 coding DNA: TGTGCCAGCAGCGCACCCCGATCAGGGACTAGCGGGGAAGGAAACGGTGAGCAGTTCTTC. Supplemented by reference TRBV9 and TRBJ2-1, the full variable domain reads DSGVTQTPKHLITATGQRVTLRCSPRSGDLSVYWYQQSLDQGLQFLIQYYNGEERAKGNILERFSAQQFPDLHSELNLSSLELGDSALYFCASSAPRSGTSGEGNGEQFFGPGTRLTVL.

This clonotype was detected only once. The gene calls are TRBV4-3 and TRBJ2-5; D gene ambiguous. V was shortened by 3 bases and J by 11 bases, with 16 bases between the two germline ends. Looked up from germline, CDR1 is LGHNA and CDR2 is YSLEER. The CDR3 loop spans 13 amino acids. The CDR3: CASSHDPGSEQYF. DNA for the CDR3: TGCGCCAGCAGCCACGATCCCGGATCGGAGCAGTACTTC.

This clonotype was detected only a few times. This sequence joins TRBV28 and TRBJ2-3; the D call may be TRBD1 or TRBD2 (5 bases each). Germline CDR1 and CDR2: MDHEN and SYDVKM. V shed 11 bases and J shed 2 bases, with 20 bases lying between them. The CDR3 covers 15 residues. The chain's CDR3 is CASTSRTGTTDTQYF. The CDR3 DNA reads as TGTGCCTCAACCTCTAGGACGGGGACCACAGATACGCAGTATTTT.

The chain is built from TRBV24-1 and TRBJ1-5; a weak D match, TRBD1 (6 bases). V lost 5 bases to trimming and J lost 1 base, with 8 bases between them. Germline V CDR1 and CDR2: KGHDR, SFDVKD. CDR3 length equals 14 residues. The CDR3: CATSVTGSNQPQHF. The CDR3 nucleotides are TGTGCCACCAGTGTAACAGGGAGCAATCAGCCCCAGCATTTT.

In its sample, this clonotype was seen many times. Being one base from a much bigger clone, this may be a read error. The genes are TRBV20-1 and TRBJ2-5; perhaps TRBD1 as D (5 bases). This CDR3 is built from 14 residues. In germline, CDR1 is DFQATT, CDR2 SNEGSKA (reference sequence). V lost 2 bases and J 1 base, leaving 11 bases between the germline ends. CDR3 residues: CSARWQGIQETQYF. Written as DNA, the CDR3 is TGCAGTGCTAGATGGCAGGGAATCCAAGAGACCCAGTACTTC.

V usage is TRBV7-2 and J usage is TRBJ2-3, with 7 bases lining up with TRBD1. Per germline, CDR1 SGHTA and CDR2 FQGNSA. V lost 6 bases and J lost 3; bases outside the gene matches: 12. The CDR3 is 16 amino acids. In nucleotides, the CDR3 is TGTGCCAGCAGAATAAACCTCAGGGGGAGTACAGATACGCAGTATTTT. This gives the protein CASRINLRGSTDTQYF.